This T cell receptor (beta chain) was identified in a study of human T cells and chemical hapten exposure. Across the whole study: Alopecia universalis, totalis or areata was present in patients who were mostly female. Small pooled library volume differences chiefly drove per-sample TCR yield variation. General observations from the study: Correlating positively with patch test score were the PT1 expanded TCR counts. Those TCRs sitting above 1 in 1000 frequency stayed the same with DPC sensitization.

Sample time point: patch test 3, about 24 weeks after DPC sensitization. Specified treatment: therapeutic diphenylcyclopropenone sensitization with weekly scalp DPC. Concerning this clonotype itself: The antigen is undetermined.

One entry per CDR3 protein results from TCRdb running MiXCR on the RACE reads. The repertoire holds roughly 89,000 distinct CDR3 sequences, with about 11% as singletons. Trimming pared 6 bases from V and 3 bases from J, leaving 9 bases between. CDR1 DFQATT and CDR2 SNEGSKA come from the germline V gene (reference sequence). The CDR3 loop spans 12 amino acids. The V gene is TRBV20-1, the J gene TRBJ1-5; D is undetermined. This TCR derives from a woman aged 25 to 45 with alopecia areata. Some clones in this sample may be carry-over from other donors' samples. The sample consisted of whole blood, taken in connection with sensitization to the hapten diphenylcyclopropenone (DPC). The DNA for the CDR3 is TGCAGTGCAAGACGGAACAATCAGCCCCAGCATTTT. It codes for CSARRNNQPQHF.